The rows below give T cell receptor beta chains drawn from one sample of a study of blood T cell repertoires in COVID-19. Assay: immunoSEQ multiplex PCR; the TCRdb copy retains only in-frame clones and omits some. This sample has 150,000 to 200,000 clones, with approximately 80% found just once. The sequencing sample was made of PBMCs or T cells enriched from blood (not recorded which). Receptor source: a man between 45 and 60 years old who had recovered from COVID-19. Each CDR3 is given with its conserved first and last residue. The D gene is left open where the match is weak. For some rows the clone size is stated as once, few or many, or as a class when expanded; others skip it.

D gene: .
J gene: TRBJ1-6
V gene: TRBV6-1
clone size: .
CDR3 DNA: TGTGCCAGCAGTGAACGGAGTGATAATTCACCCCTCCACTTT
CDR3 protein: CASSERSDNSPLHF

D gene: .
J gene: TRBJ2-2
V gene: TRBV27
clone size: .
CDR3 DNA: TGTGCCAGCAGTTTTGTCGGGACATTAAACACCGGGGAGCTGTTTTTT
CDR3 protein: CASSFVGTLNTGELFF

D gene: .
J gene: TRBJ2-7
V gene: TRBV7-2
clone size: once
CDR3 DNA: TGTGCCAGCAGCTTAGCGCCTGGGGCCCACTACTACGAGCAGTACTTC
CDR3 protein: CASSLAPGAHYYEQYF

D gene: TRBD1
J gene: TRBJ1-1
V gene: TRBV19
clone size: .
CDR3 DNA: TGTGCCAGTAGCCGGACAGGGATTTTTGCTGAAGCTTTCTTT
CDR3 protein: CASSRTGIFAEAFF

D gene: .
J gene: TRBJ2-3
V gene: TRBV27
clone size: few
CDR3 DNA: TGTGCCAGCAGCTGGACAGCCGAAGATACGCAGTATTTT
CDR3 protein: CASSWTAEDTQYF

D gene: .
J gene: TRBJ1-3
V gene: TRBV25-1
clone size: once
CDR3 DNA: TGTGCCAGCAGTGAATACAGGGCTGGAAACACCATATATTTT
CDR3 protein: CASSEYRAGNTIYF

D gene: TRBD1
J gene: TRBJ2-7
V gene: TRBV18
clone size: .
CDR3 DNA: TGTGCCAGCTCACCACCGGGCCGGACAGGGGGGTACGAGCAGTACTTC
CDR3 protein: CASSPPGRTGGYEQYF

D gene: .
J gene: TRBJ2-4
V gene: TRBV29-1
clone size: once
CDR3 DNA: TGCAGCGTTGAAGGCGGAGGCTCGAGCTACTTC
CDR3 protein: CSVEGGGSSYF

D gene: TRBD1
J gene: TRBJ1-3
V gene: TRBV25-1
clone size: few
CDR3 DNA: TGTGCCAGCAGTGAATTTGACAGGGCGGTTGGAAACACCATATATTTT
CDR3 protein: CASSEFDRAVGNTIYF

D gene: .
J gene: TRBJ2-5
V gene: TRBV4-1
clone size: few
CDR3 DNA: TGCGCCAGCAGCCCCCTATACGGGTACCAAGAGACCCAGTACTTC
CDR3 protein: CASSPLYGYQETQYF

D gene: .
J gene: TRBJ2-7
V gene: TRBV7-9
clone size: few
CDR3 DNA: TGTGCCAGCAGCTTAGGGGTCACAGGGAACGAGCAGTACTTC
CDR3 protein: CASSLGVTGNEQYF

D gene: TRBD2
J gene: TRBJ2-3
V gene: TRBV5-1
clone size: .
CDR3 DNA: TGCGCCAGCAGCTTGAAAGGACTAGCGGGAGGGATCACAGATACGCAGTATTTT
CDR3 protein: CASSLKGLAGGITDTQYF

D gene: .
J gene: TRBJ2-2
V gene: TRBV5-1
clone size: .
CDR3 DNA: TGCGCCAGCAGCTTCTCAGTCACCGGGGAGCTGTTTTTT
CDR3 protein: CASSFSVTGELFF

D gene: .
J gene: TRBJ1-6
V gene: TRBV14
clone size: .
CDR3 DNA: TGTGCCAGCAGCGTCGGGAATTCACCCCTCCACTTT
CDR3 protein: CASSVGNSPLHF

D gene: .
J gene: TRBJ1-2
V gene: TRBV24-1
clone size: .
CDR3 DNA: TGTGCCACCAGTGACCGTCGACCTCAGGGGTATGGCTACACCTTC
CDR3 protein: CATSDRRPQGYGYTF

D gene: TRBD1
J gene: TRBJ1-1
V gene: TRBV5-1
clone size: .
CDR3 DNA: TGCGCCAGCAGCGCGGACAGGGTTAGAACTGAAGCTTTCTTT
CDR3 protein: CASSADRVRTEAFF

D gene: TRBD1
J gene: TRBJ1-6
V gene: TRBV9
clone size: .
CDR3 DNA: TGTGCCAGCAGCCGGGACAGGGGTAATTCACCCCTCCACTTT
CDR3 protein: CASSRDRGNSPLHF

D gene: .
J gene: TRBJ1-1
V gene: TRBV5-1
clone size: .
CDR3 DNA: TGCGCCAGCAGCTTGGCGGGGAACACTGAAGCTTTCTTT
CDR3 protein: CASSLAGNTEAFF

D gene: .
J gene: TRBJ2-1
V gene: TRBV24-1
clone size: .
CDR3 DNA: TGTGCCACCAGTGATTTGCGGGGAAGCTCCTACAATGAGCAGTTCTTC
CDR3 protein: CATSDLRGSSYNEQFF

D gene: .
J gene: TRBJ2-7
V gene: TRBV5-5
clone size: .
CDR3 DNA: TGTGCCAGCAGCTTGGTTAGCGCTCAGAGCTCCTACGAGCAGTACTTC
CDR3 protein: CASSLVSAQSSYEQYF

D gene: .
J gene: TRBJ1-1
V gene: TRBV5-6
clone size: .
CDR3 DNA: TGTGCCAGCAGCTTGGGCGGGGCCACTGAAGCTTTCTTT
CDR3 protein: CASSLGGATEAFF

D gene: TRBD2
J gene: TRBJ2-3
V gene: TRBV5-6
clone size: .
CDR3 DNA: TGTGCCAGCAGGGAAACCGGGACTAGGAAGGGGGATACGCAGTATTTT
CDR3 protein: CASRETGTRKGDTQYF

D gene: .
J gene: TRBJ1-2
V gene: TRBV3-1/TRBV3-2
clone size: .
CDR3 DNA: TGTGCCAGCAGCCATGCTGACAGATTCGAATCCTATGGCTACACCTTC
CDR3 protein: CASSHADRFESYGYTF

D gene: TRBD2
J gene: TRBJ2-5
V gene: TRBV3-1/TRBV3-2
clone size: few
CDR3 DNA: TGTGCCAGCAGCCAATCCGGGACTAGAAAAGAGACCCAGTACTTC
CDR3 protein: CASSQSGTRKETQYF

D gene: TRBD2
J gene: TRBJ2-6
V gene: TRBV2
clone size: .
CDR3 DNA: TGTGCCAGCAGTCTTAGCGGGTCTGGGGCCAACGTCCTGACTTTC
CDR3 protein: CASSLSGSGANVLTF

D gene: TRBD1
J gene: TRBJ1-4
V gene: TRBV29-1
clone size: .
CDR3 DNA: TGCAGCGCCAGGACAGGGGGTGAAAAACTGTTTTTT
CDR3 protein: CSARTGGEKLFF

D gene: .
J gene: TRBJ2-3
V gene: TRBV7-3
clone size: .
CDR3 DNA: TGTGCCAGCAGCCCCGGACAGATCGGAGATACGCAGTATTTT
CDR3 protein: CASSPGQIGDTQYF

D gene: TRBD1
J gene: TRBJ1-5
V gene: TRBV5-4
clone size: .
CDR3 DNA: TGTGCCAGCAGTCCCGGGACAGGGGTGCAGCCCCAGCATTTT
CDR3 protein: CASSPGTGVQPQHF

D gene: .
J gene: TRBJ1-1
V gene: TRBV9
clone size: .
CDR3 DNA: TGTGCCAGCAGCGGACCTAGGAACACTGAAGCTTTCTTT
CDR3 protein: CASSGPRNTEAFF

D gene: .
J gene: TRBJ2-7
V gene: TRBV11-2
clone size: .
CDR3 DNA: TGTGCCAGCAGTACAGGCTACGAGCAGTACTTC
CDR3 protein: CASSTGYEQYF

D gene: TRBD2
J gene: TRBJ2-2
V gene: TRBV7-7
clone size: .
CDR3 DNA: TGTGCTAGCAGCACGACTAGCGGAGATATGGGCGGGGAGCTGTTTTTT
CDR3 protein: CASSTTSGDMGGELFF

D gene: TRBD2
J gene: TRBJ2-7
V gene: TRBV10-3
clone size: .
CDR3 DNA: TGTGCCTCTAAGGTAACTAGCGGGGGGTACGAGCAGTACTTC
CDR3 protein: CASKVTSGGYEQYF

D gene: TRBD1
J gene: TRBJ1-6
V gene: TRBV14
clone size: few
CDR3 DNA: TGTGCCAGCAGCCAAGTAGGGGGCAGCCTTAATTCACCCCTCCACTTT
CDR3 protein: CASSQVGGSLNSPLHF

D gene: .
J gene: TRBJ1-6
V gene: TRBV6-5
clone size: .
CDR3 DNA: TGTGCCAGCAGTTACGGGGCAGGGAGGCTTAGTTCACCCCTCCACTTT
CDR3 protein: CASSYGAGRLSSPLHF

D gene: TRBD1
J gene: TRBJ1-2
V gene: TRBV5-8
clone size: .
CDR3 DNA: TGTGCCAGCAGCTTGATCAGGGGGTTTTATGGCTACACCTTC
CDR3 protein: CASSLIRGFYGYTF

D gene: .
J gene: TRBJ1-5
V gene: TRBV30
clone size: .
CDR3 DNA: TGTGCCTGGAGTGTATCTCCCGGAACAGGCGGTCAGCCCCAGCATTTT
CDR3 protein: CAWSVSPGTGGQPQHF

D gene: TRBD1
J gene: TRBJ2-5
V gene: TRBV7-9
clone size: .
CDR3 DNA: TGTGCCAGCAGCTTAGACGGACAGGCAGTGGAGACCCAGTACTTC
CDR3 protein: CASSLDGQAVETQYF